This T cell receptor (beta chain) was identified during a study of cytomegalovirus exposure and HLA in healthy donors (dated by TCRdb to about 2017). The study in broad terms: An earlier analysis of 587 of the donors reported about 250 Gb of sequence data and some 120 million unique TCR beta sequences from approximately 180 million T cells. About 330 gigabases of sequencing data and around 85 million unique TCR sequences made up an early release that covered under 750 HLA-typed donors. Of the roughly 400 genotyped donors, approximately 82% fell in the genetic ancestry cluster associated with self-reported Caucasian donors. The study was designed to test whether signatures of past pathogen exposure could be identified by cataloging public T cell receptors. The study used immunosequencing to profile the T cell repertoires of 600 to 850 subjects and linked those repertoires to cytomegalovirus serostatus. A separate validation cohort of approximately 120 different subjects was used in addition to the roughly 640-subject first cohort. To predict cytomegalovirus infection status, the study combined high-throughput TCR immunosequencing, statistical association of individual TCRs with disease status, and machine learning. To study patterns of TCR occurrence, a later analysis re-analyzed previously published TCR beta repertoires from hundreds of donors and added high-resolution HLA genotyping. Rather than using new phenotypic data, the later analysis identified candidate immune exposures from TCR beta sequences and from how often those sequences occurred across donors. An earlier analysis of roughly 600 of the donors used high-throughput TCR beta sequencing to judge whether each TCR beta V gene segment behaved as functional or pseudogenic. Donor age, sex, ethnicity and CMV serostatus were compiled alongside the repertoire data. In a later genetic analysis, genome-wide SNP genotypes for about three fifths of the roughly 670 donors were used, and that subset was treated as a discovery cohort. Every discovery cohort repertoire had been produced on one sequencing platform. Class I and class II HLA loci were covered by the typing at four-digit resolution. Typing coverage differed by locus: A, B, C, DRB1 and DQB1 were typed in roughly 629-630 donors, DQA1 in about 550, DPA1 in approximately 610, and DPB1 in just under 480. Four to six DR-DQ haplotypes were handled as single units for association and clustering, since linkage in the cohort was strong. Among 300 to 500 genotyped donors of the cohort, an average of about 220,000 unique TCR beta nucleotide sequences was sequenced per donor, of which 15% to 20% were non-productive. Study-level results and caveats: The cohort was sequenced for TCR beta chains only, and without alpha or paired-chain data the features that could be detected were limited. The classifier was reported to diagnose cytomegalovirus status with high specificity and sensitivity in both the original cohort and the validation cohort. A further reported finding was that TCR beta sequences accurately predicted the HLA-A and HLA-B alleles for most subjects in the first cohort. According to a later analysis, most CMV-associated TCR beta chains appeared to be HLA-restricted, and the HLA associations seemed to be driven largely by CMV exposure. The sequencing pipeline was judged likely to have produced a cluster of highly shared sequence variants as a technical artifact. Broadly in line with IMGT annotations, most TCR beta V segments showed up in productive rearrangements about 87% or about 30% of the time in an earlier analysis of 587 of the donors. Because HLA typing was missing for some donors at each locus, association tests included only the typed subset. Linkage disequilibrium might explain the correlated functional status among segregating V segments, but an unknown experimental factor could not be excluded. In a later genetic analysis, fewer N-insertions in productive TCRs were reported among donors in an Asian-associated ancestry cluster than the roughly 700-donor mean. Because counts were too low, roughly 17 rarely observed V segments, including chromosome 9 orphons, were left out of the earlier analysis of about 620 of the donors. Several of the top co-occurrence clusters appeared to be linked to parvovirus B19, influenza, CMV and Epstein-Barr virus, according to a later analysis. When HLA alleles, especially DR and DQ, strongly co-occurred, attributing TCR associations to individual alleles was difficult. Some IMGT-functional V segments, including TRBV6-2 and TRBV6-3, could not be distinguished by the 87-base-pair reads and were therefore excluded. Roughly uniform sequencing depth across donors was assumed in presence/absence analyses, although this assumption may not hold. A few of the identified cytomegalovirus-associated TCR beta chains were confirmed in vitro to be specific for cytomegalovirus antigens. In a later analysis, TCR association rates were found to vary across HLA loci, with the most associated TCRs seen for DRB1 alleles and the fewest for HLA-C alleles. The study gave a list of under 200 TCR beta chains associated with cytomegalovirus. The authors suggested that the approach could potentially be generalized to other disease states and immunological phenotypes. Most TCR sequences were seen in very few donors, while some public TCRs were found in many individuals. An association between a missense DCLRE1C variant and V-gene and J-gene trimming of TCR beta chains was found in a later genetic analysis and replicated in an independent cohort. In a later analysis, HLA-associated TCR beta chains showed more clonal expansion and lower generation probabilities than non-associated chains that were equally common. Specific HLA alleles were associated with 16,951 TCR beta sequences at a false discovery rate of 0.05 in a later analysis. CMV serostatus was the only immune exposure information available for the cohort.

Concerning this clone itself: The specificity of this receptor is unknown. Per-nucleotide qualities are absent, and no much larger clonotype sits a single base away.

The cohort was made up of hundreds of healthy bone marrow donors. At the time of sampling, all cohort members were nominally healthy, though unrecorded immune exposures were likely present. The donor tested CMV seronegative and was one of the 352 seronegative cohort members. Each donor provided a peripheral blood sample, and peripheral blood mononuclear cells were used for TCR beta sequencing. Genomic DNA extraction from the blood cell samples was performed with the Qiagen DNeasy Blood Extraction Kit. V is shortened by 5 bases, J by 0 bases, and the region joining them spans 10 bases. From a lookup of the germline V gene, CDR1 and CDR2 are MNHNS and SASEGT. The CDR3 measures 14 amino acids from cysteine to phenylalanine. Left in the record is the CDR3 DNA by itself, 42 bases read in frame from the first base. Library creation used the immunoSEQ multiplex PCR assay. A mixture of 60 forward primers for TCR Vbeta segments and 13 reverse primers for TCR Jbeta segments was used in the multiplex PCR. Amplification of the CDR3 region of rearranged TCR beta genes was performed with a multiplex PCR assay on genomic DNA. The Illumina HiSeq System was used to sequence the amplified TCR beta libraries as 87-base-pair reads. The original methods were these. Across the 500 to 850 repertoires, a later analysis counted 60 million to 90 million unique TCR beta chains, approximately 12 million of which were shared by at least two donors. Raw reads were error-corrected and collapsed into unique sequences with a nearest-neighbor algorithm that merged closely related sequences to remove PCR and sequencing errors. Alignment of CDR3 sequences to IMGT reference sequences was used to assign V, D and J gene segments. Each retained sequence needed at least a six-nucleotide match to both a V gene segment and a J gene segment. Rearrangements were called productive when the CDR3 lacked stop codons and stayed in frame with V and J; all others were non-productive. Following IMGT convention, CDR3 was defined as the stretch from the second conserved V-encoded cysteine to the conserved J-encoded phenylalanine. The earlier analysis of some 580 of the donors excluded any sequence lacking an unambiguous match to a single V gene segment. An earlier analysis of several hundred of the donors called V segments functional above 56.7% productive rearrangements and segregating when the between-donor standard deviation exceeded 5%. A statistical classification framework was built for diagnosing cytomegalovirus status from the catalog of TCR beta chain sequences. In a later analysis, V and J genes were assigned by comparing TCR nucleotide sequences against IMGT/GENE-DB human TR gene sequences. In a later analysis, CDR3 sequences and most-parsimonious VDJ recombination scenarios were assigned using the TCRdist pipeline. A later analysis defined each TCR beta chain by its CDR3 amino acid sequence plus V-gene family, and excluded reads lacking a unique V-gene family. To address suspected cross-contamination and a sequencing artifact, a later analysis removed 450 to 700 highly shared, low-generation-probability nucleotide sequences. In a later analysis, a clonal expansion index for each public chain was calculated from normalized within-repertoire ranks of inferred template counts. In a later analysis, generation probabilities were computed using a VDJ recombination model fitted to out-of-frame rearrangements, and the results were checked against IGoR. In a later analysis, hypergeometric tests were used to score TCR-TCR, TCR-HLA and TCR-CMV co-occurrence, with a repertoire-size bias correction applied to TCR pairs. A later analysis estimated false discovery rates by permuting HLA or CMV assignments 20 times. A later analysis grouped co-occurring TCRs with DBSCAN, adding TCRdist sequence similarity when clustering within HLA-allele-positive subsets. Repertoires with fewer than 30,000 or more than 120,000 public chains were left out of co-occurrence clustering, as were five repertoires with anomalous nucleotide sharing. TCRdb provides this immuneACCESS table in a form limited to in-frame rearrangements. Some clones are lacking; in checked studies, under half of them reflect an unresolved V gene, and why the rest are absent is not known. V and J calls and clone size are copied from that table; D and trimming were computed from the DNA. Across this sample there are approximately 190,000 clones, with approximately 86% seen only once. The ten largest make up roughly 0.98% of the sample.

The chain couples TRBV6-1 to TRBJ1-1; TRBD1 is perhaps the D gene, given 5 matching bases. Sequencing was performed on PBMCs. This receptor was obtained from a boy between 2 and 15 years old in good health and CMV-seronegative. In nucleotide form, the sequence is TGTGCCAGCAGTTATAAGGGGATGAACACTGAAGCTTTCTTT. Its coded protein is CASSYKGMNTEAFF.